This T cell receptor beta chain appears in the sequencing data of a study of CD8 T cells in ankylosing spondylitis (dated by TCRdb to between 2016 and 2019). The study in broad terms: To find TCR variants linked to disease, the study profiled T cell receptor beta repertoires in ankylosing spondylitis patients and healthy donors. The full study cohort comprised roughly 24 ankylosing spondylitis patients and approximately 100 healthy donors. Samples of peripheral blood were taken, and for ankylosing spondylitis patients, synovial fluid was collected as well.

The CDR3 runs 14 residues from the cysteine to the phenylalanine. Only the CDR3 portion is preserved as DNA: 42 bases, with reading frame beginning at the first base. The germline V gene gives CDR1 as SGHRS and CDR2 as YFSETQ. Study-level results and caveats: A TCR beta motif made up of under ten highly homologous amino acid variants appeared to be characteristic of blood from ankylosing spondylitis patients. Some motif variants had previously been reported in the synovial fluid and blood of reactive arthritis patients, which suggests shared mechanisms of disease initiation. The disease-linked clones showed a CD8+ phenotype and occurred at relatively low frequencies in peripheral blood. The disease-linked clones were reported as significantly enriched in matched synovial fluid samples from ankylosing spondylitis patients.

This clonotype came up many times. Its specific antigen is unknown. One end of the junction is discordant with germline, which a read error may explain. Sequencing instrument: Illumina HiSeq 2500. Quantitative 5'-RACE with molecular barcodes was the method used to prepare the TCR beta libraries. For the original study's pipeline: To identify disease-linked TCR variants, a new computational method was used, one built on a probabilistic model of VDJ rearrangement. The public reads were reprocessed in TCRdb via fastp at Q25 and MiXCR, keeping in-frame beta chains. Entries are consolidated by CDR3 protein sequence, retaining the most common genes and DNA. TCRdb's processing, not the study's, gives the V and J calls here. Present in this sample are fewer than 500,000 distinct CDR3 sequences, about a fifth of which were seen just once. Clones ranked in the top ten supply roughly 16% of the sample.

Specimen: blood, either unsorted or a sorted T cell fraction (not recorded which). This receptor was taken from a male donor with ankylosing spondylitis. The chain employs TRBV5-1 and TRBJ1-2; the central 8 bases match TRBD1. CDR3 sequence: CASSLGQGGYGYTF. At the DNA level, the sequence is TGTGCCAGCAGCCTAGGACAGGGTGGCTATGGCTACACCTTC.